Below, 6 T cell receptor beta chains from the same sample are listed, as sequenced in a study of spatial heterogeneity in lung cancer. Study-level findings and limits: Within tumors, counts of expanded alpha and beta TCRs tracked tumor mutation counts.

Time point indicated: sample taken at primary tumor resection. Antigen specificity for these receptors is unknown. Using its own MiXCR run on the 5' RACE reads, TCRdb lists one record per CDR3 protein. This sample carries about 5,700 distinct CDR3 sequences, under 15% of them seen once, and the ten largest clones take roughly 15%. Sequences were derived from lung tumor tissue, sampled at surgery. The receptor source for this set is a female donor with early-stage non-small cell lung cancer.

This clonotype is medium-sized (0.01 to 0.1%) by share. The chain has TRBV24-1 and TRBJ2-1; 7 positions match TRBD2. Germline CDR1 is KGHDR and CDR2 is SFDVKD. CDR3 length: 15 amino acids. The J segment lost 7 bases and the V segment lost 3 bases, leaving 8 bases of the junction unmatched. Here the CDR3 DNA reads TGTGCCACCAGTGATACCCGGGGGGACGGAAATGAGCAGTTCTTC. Translated: CATSDTRGDGNEQFF.

By proportion, this clonotype is medium-sized. The chain links TRBV2 to TRBJ1-5; 8 bases line up with TRBD1. Trimming at V came to 7 bases and at J to 6 bases, leaving 8 bases not matched to a gene. The length of the CDR3 is 14 residues. Germline loops: CDR1 SNHLY, CDR2 FYNNEI. In DNA, the CDR3 is TGTGCCAGCACGGGGGCAGGGGGCGGTCAGCCCCAGCATTTT. Amino acids: CASTGAGGGQPQHF.

This clonotype counts as medium-sized (0.01 to 0.1%). The rearrangement uses TRBV4-1 and TRBJ2-7; TRBD2 aligns across 12 bases. V lost 3 bases, J lost 0 bases, and 12 bases stayed unmatched. This CDR3 is built from 19 residues. Germline CDR1 MGHRA, CDR2 YSYEKL. The CDR3 bases are TGCGCCAGCAGCCACCCTTCCGGGACTAGCGGGCCTAGCTCCTACGAGCAGTACGTC. Translation gives CASSHPSGTSGPSSYEQYV.

This clonotype is medium-sized by share. In DNA, the CDR3 is TGTGCCAGTAGTATCCGAATGACAGGTTCGGCGAACACCGGGGAGCTGTTTTTT. As protein: CASSIRMTGSANTGELFF. The rearrangement joins TRBV19 to TRBJ2-2; D is possibly TRBD1 (6 bases). CDR3 length: 18 residues. The germline gives CDR1 LNHDA, CDR2 SQIVND (reference sequence). Trimming stripped 3 bases from V and 0 bases from J, with 17 bases between.

In this sample, this clonotype is medium-sized. The V gene is TRBV20-1, the J gene TRBJ2-7; D is possibly TRBD2 (5 bases). The CDR3 extends over 16 amino acids. The V end lost 6 bases, the J end lost 2 bases, and 23 bases lay between the germline ends. Germline V CDR1 and CDR2: DFQATT, SNEGSKA (reference sequence). The CDR3 coding sequence is TGCAGTGCCGCGGGTTTTCCAACAGCTACCACCTACGAGCAGTACGTC. This sequence encodes CSAAGFPTATTYEQYV.

This clonotype was observed at least ten times. The chain recombines TRBV3-1 with TRBJ2-7; D is ambiguous. The length of the CDR3 is 14 residues. The V gene lost 1 base and the J gene lost 1 base, with 8 bases spanning the gap. Germline-derived CDR1 and CDR2 are LGHDT and YNNKEL (reference sequence). CDR3 DNA: TGTGCCAGCAGCCAAGCGAGGCAGTCCTACGAGCAGTACTTC. As protein: CASSQARQSYEQYF.